This T cell receptor beta chain was recovered during a study of T-cell memory formation after mild COVID-19. Study in general: TCR clusters mostly belonged to single donors. Study findings and constraints: CM and EM subsets held most contracting CD4+ clones; EMRA held CD8+ ones. Memory sampled before infection contained some responding clones, suggesting cross-reactive memory joined. The second-wave clones peaking on day 37 were not confirmed as SARS-CoV-2-specific.

The V gene's germline CDR1 is MNHNS and CDR2 SASEGT. V shed 3 bases and J shed 7 bases, with 15 bases lying between them. The CDR3 runs 15 residues. This clonotype was detected only a few times. Antigen: not known. TCRdb re-derived calls from the 5' RACE reads in MiXCR, one entry per CDR3 protein. The data hold roughly 380,000 distinct CDR3 sequences, with around 27% observed a single time. The V gene is TRBV6-1, the J gene TRBJ2-2; D possibly uses TRBD1 or TRBD2 (5 bases each). The TCR sequence derives from an adult woman who had mild COVID-19 (a few samples of this study predate the infection). Cell type and time point are not known. Input material: PBMCs or a T cell subset sorted from them (not recorded which). For the CDR3, the DNA is TGTGCCAGCAGTGAGACTTACGGGGACGTCGGGGAGCTGTTTTTT. Translating gives CASSETYGDVGELFF.